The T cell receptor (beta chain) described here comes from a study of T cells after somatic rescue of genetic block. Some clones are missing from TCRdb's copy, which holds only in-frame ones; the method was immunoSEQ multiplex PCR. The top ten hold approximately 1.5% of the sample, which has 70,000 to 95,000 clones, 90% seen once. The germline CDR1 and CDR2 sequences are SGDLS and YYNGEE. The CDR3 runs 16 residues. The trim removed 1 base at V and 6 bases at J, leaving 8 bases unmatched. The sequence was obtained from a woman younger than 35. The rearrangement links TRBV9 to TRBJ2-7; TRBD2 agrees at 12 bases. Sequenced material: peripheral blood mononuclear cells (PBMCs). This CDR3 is CASSVTETSGRSEQYF. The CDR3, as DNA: TGTGCCAGCAGCGTAACCGAGACTAGCGGGAGATCCGAGCAGTACTTC.